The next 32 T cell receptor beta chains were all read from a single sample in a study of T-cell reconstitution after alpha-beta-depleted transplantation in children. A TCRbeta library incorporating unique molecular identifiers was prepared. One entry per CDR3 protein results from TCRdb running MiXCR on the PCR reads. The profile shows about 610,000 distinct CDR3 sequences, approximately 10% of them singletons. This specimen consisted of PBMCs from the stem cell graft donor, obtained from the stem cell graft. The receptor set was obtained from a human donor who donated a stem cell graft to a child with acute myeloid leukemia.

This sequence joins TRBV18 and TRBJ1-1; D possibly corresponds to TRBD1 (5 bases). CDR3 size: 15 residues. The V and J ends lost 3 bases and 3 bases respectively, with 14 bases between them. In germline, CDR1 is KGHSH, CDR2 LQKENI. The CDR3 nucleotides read TGTGCCAGCTCACCGGTTCGGGGGTGGGACACTGAAGCTTTCTTT. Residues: CASSPVRGWDTEAFF.

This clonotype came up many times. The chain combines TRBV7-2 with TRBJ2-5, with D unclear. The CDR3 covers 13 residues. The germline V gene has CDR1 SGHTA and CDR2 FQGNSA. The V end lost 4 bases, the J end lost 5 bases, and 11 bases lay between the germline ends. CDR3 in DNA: TGTGCCAGCAGCTCAGCACGGTCGGAGACCCAGTACTTC. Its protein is CASSSARSETQYF.

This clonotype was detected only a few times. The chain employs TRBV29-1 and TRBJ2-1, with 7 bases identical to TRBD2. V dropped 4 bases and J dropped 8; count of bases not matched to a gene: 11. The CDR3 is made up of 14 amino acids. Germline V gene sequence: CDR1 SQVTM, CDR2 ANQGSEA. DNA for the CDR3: TGCAGCGTTGGATCCGGGACTAAATTTGATGAGCAGTTCTTC. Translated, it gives CSVGSGTKFDEQFF.

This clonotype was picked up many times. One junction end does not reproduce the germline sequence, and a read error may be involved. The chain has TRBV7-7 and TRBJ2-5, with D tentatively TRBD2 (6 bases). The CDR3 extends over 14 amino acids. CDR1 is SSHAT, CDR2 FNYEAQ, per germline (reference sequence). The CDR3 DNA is TGTGCTAGCAGCTTAGATGGCCGCGGGAAGACCCAGTACTTC. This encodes CASSLDGRGKTQYF.

The CDR3 protein is CASSYPGGAEEKLFF. The CDR3 DNA reads as TGTGCCAGCAGCTACCCAGGGGGCGCTGAGGAAAAACTGTTTTTT. The chain joins TRBV7-2 to TRBJ1-4; 8 positions agree with TRBD1. V lost 4 bases and J lost 8; bases outside the gene matches: 9. This CDR3 is built from 15 residues. The germline V gene has CDR1 SGHTA and CDR2 FQGNSA.

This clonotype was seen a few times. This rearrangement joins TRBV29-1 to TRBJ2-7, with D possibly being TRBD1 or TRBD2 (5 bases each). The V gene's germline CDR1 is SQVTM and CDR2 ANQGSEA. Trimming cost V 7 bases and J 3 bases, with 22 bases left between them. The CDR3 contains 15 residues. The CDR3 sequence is CSAGGRGAGLYEQYF. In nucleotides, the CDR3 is TGCAGCGCTGGCGGTCGAGGGGCAGGACTCTACGAGCAGTACTTC.

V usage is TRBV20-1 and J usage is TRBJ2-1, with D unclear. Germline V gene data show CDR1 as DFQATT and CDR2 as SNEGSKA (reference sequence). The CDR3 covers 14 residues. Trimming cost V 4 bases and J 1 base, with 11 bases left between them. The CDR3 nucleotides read TGCAGTGCTAATCTGCCCCCTTCCTACAATGAGCAGTTCTTC. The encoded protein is CSANLPPSYNEQFF.

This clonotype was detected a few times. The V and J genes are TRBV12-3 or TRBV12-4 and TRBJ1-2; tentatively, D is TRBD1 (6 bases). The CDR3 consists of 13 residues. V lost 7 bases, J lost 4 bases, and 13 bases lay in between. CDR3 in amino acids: CASMPDSSYGYTF. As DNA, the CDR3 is TGTGCCAGCATGCCGGACAGTTCCTATGGCTACACCTTC.

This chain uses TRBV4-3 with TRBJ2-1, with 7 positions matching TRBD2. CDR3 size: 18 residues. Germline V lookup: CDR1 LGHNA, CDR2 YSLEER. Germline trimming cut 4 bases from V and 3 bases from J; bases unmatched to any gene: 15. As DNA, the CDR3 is TGCGCCAGCAGCCCCCGGGGTGCGCGGGGAGGGGACTACAATGAGCAGTTCTTC. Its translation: CASSPRGARGGDYNEQFF.

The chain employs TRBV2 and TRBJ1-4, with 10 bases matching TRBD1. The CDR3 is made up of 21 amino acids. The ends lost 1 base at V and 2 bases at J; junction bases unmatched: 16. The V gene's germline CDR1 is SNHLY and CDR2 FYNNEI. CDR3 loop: CASSEVIGTGVKVGTNEKLFF. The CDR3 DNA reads TGTGCCAGCAGTGAAGTGATCGGGACAGGGGTTAAAGTTGGGACTAATGAAAAACTGTTTTTT.

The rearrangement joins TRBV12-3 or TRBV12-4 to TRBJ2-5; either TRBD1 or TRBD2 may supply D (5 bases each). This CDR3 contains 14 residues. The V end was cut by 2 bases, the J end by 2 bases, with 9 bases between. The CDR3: CASSLRDPQETQYF. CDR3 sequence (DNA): TGTGCCAGCAGTTTAAGGGACCCGCAAGAGACCCAGTACTTC.

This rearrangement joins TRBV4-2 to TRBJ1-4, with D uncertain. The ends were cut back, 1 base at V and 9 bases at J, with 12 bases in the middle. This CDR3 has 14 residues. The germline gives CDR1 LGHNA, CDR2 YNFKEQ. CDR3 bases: TGTGCCAGCAGCCAAGTAAAGGTATCCCAAAAACTGTTTTTT. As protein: CASSQVKVSQKLFF.

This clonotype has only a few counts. CDR3 sequence (DNA): TGCAGCGTAGACTGGGGAAGGGAGCAGTACTTC. It encodes CSVDWGREQYF. The V call is TRBV29-1, the J call TRBJ2-7; D ambiguous. There are 11 residues in the CDR3. Looked up from germline, CDR1 is SQVTM and CDR2 is ANQGSEA. The V end was cut by 6 bases, the J end by 7 bases, with 13 bases between.

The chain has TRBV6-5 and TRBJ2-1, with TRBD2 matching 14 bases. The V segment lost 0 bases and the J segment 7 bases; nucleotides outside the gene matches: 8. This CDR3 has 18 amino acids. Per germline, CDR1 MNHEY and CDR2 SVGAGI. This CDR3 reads CASSYSMGLAGVGNEQFF. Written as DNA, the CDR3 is TGTGCCAGCAGTTACTCGATGGGACTAGCGGGAGTGGGGAATGAGCAGTTCTTC.

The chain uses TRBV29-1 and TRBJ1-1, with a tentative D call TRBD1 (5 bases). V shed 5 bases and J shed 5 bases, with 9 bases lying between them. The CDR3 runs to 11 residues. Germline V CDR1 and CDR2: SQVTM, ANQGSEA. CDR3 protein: CSVRGRTEAFF. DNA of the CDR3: TGCAGCGTTAGGGGCCGGACTGAAGCTTTCTTT.

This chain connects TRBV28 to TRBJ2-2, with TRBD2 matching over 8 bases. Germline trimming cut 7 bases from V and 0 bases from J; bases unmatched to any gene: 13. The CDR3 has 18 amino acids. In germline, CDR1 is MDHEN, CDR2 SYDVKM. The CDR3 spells CASILGGSGTTNTGELFF. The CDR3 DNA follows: TGTGCCAGCATCCTAGGGGGTAGCGGGACCACGAACACCGGGGAGCTGTTTTTT. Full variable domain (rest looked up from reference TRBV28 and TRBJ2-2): DVKVTQSSRYLVKRTGEKVFLECVQDMDHENMFWYRQDPGLGLRLIYFSYDVKMKEKGDIPEGYSVSREKKERFSLILESASTNQTSMYLCASILGGSGTTNTGELFFGEGSRLTVL.

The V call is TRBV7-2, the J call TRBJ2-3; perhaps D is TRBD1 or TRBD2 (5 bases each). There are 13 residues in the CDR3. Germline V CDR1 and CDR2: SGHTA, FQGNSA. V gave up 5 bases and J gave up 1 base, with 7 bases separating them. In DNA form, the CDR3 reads TGTGCCAGCAGCAGGGACCGCACAGATACGCAGTATTTT. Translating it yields CASSRDRTDTQYF.

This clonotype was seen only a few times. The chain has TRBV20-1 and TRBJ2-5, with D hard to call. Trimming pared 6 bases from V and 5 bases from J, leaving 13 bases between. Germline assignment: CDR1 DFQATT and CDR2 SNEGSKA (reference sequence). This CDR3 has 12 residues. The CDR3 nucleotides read TGCAGTGCCTTTCTATCACAGGAGACCCAGTACTTC. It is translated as CSAFLSQETQYF.

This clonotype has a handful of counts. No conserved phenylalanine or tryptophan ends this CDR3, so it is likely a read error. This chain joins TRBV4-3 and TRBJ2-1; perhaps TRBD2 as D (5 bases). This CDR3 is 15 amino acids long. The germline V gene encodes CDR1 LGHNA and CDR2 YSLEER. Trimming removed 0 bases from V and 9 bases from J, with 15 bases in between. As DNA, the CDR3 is TGCGCCAGCAGCCAAGATAGTCGGGATTCGGGTGAGCAGTTCTTG. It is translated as CASSQDSRDSGEQFL.

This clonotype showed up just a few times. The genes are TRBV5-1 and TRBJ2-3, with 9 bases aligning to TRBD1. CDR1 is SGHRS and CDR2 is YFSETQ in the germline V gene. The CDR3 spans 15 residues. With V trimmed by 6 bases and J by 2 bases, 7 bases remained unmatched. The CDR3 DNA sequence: TGCGCCAGCAACTTAGGACAGGGGAACACAGATACGCAGTATTTT. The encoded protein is CASNLGQGNTDTQYF.

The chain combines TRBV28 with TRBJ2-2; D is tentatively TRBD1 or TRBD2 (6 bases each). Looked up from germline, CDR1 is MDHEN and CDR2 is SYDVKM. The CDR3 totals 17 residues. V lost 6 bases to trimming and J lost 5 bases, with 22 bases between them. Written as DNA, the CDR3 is TGTGCCAGCAGCTTGACTAGTTCAGGGGTCAAAACCGGGGAGCTGTTTTTT. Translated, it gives CASSLTSSGVKTGELFF.

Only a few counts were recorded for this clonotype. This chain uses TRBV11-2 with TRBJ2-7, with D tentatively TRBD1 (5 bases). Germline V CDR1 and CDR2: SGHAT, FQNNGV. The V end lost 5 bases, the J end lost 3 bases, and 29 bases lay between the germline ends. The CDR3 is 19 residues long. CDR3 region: CASSPRWGPAGAVDYEQYF. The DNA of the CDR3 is TGTGCCAGCAGCCCGAGGTGGGGCCCGGCTGGGGCCGTCGACTACGAGCAGTACTTC.

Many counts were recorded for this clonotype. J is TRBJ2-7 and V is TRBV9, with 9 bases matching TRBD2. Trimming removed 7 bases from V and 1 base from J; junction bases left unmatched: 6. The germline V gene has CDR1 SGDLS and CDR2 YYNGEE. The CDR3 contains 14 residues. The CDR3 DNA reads TGTGCCAGCTCCGTGACTAGCGGATCCTACGAGCAGTACTTC. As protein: CASSVTSGSYEQYF.

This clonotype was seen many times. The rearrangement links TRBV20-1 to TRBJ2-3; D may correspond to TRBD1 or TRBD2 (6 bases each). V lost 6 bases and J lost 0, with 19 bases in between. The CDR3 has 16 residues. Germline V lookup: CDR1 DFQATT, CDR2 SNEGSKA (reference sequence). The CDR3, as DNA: TGCAGTGCCCAAATTGACGGGGGCCCTAGCACAGATACGCAGTATTTT. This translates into CSAQIDGGPSTDTQYF.

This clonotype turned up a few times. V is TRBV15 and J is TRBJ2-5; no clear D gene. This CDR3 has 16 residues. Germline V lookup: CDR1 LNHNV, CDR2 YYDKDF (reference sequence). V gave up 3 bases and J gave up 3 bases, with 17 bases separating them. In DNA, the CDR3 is TGTGCCACCAGCAGGGCTATCGGGCAGCAAAAAGAGACCCAGTACTTC. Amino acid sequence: CATSRAIGQQKETQYF.

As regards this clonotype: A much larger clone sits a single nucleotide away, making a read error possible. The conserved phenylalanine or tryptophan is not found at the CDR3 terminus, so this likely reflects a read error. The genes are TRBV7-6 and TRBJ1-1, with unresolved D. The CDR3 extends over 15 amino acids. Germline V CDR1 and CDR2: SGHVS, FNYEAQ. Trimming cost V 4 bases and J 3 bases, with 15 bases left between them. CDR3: CASSSHGVGYTEAFC. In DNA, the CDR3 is TGTGCCAGCAGCTCCCACGGGGTTGGGTACACTGAAGCTTTCTGT.

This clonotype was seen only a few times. The CDR3 DNA follows: TGTGCCAGCAGCTTTGGTCAGGGGGAAAATGGCTACACCTTC. Translation gives CASSFGQGENGYTF. The chain couples TRBV7-9 to TRBJ1-2; 7 nucleotides line up with TRBD1. CDR1 is SEHNR and CDR2 is FQNEAQ in the germline V gene (reference sequence). V shed 3 bases, J shed 6 bases, and the junction held 7 bases outside the gene matches. The CDR3 extends over 14 amino acids.

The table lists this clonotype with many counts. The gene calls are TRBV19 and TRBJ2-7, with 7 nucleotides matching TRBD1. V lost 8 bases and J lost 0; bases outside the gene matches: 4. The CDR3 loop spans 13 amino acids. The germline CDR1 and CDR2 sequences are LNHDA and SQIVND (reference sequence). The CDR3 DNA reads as TGTGCCAGTGCGAGGGACAGCTCCTACGAGCAGTACTTC. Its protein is CASARDSSYEQYF.

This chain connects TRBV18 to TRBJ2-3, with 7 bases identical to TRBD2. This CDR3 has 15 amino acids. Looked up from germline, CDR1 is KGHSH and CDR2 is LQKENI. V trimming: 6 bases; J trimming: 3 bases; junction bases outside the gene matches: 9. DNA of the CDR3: TGTGCCAGCTCGGAGCGGGAAAGGGAAACAGATACGCAGTATTTT. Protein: CASSERERETDTQYF.

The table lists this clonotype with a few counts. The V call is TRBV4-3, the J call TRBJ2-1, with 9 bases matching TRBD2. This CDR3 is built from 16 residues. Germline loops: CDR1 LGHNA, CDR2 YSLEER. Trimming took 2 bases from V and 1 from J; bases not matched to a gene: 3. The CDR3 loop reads CASSQLAGASYNEQFF. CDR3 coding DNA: TGCGCCAGCAGCCAATTAGCGGGAGCATCCTACAATGAGCAGTTCTTC.

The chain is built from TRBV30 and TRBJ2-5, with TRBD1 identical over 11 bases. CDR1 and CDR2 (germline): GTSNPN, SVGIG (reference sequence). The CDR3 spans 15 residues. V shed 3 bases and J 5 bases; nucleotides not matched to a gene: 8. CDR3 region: CAWSSGTGGRETQYF. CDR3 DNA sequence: TGTGCCTGGAGCTCCGGGACAGGGGGTCGGGAGACCCAGTACTTC.

As DNA, the CDR3 is TGCAGCGTTGAAAATGACAATGAGCAGTTCTTC. Translation: CSVENDNEQFF. The chain carries TRBV29-1 and TRBJ2-1, with D uncertain. The CDR3 covers 11 residues. Germline V gene data show CDR1 as SQVTM and CDR2 as ANQGSEA. Trimming pared 2 bases from V and 5 bases from J, leaving 4 bases between.